This T cell receptor (beta chain) emerged from a study of shared clonotypes between healthy human individuals. CDR3 length: 15 residues. V dropped 0 bases and J dropped 3; count of bases not matched to a gene: 2. Germline V lookup: CDR1 LGHNA, CDR2 YSLEER. In the naive CD8 group, cells lacked CD45RO and were positively selected for CCR7, so terminally differentiated effector memory CD45RA+ cells were left out. Sequencing used immunoSEQ multiplex PCR; TCRdb keeps in-frame clones, though not all of them. The repertoire has about 2.1 million clones, roughly 93% of them found once; the top ten carry less than 2%.

V and J are TRBV4-3 and TRBJ1-2; 9 positions match TRBD1. The sample consisted of naive CD8+ T cells from PBMCs. This receptor was identified in a man aged 18 to 30 in good health. Some clones in this sample may be carry-over from other donors' samples. The CDR3 DNA follows: TGCGCCAGCAGCCAAGAGACAGGGGGTCACTATGGCTACACCTTC. Its translation: CASSQETGGHYGYTF.